This T cell receptor (beta chain) was identified during a study of shared clonotypes between healthy human individuals. Overall study: Each donor contributed plates that comprised three CD4 naive, three CD4 memory, two CD8 naive and one CD8 memory. Study findings and constraints: Sharing of clonotypes among donors was expected to vary with sequencing depth.

This clone was seen only once. Its target is not known. Different DNA sequences within this sample yield the same CDR3. V was pared by 2 bases and J by 2 bases, with 10 bases between. CDR3 size: 14 residues. The V gene's germline CDR1 is LNHDA and CDR2 SQIVND (reference sequence). Profiling relied on immunoSEQ multiplex PCR, and the TCRdb table lists in-frame clones only, not all of them. The sample holds about 2 million clones; about 94% are singletons and the top ten take roughly 1%. It was CD45RO-negative cells, positively selected for CCR7, that made up naive CD8 cells, with terminally differentiated effector memory CD45RA+ cells excluded.

Input material: naive CD8+ T cells sorted from blood. This receptor was identified in a young man in good health. The rearrangement links TRBV19 to TRBJ2-7, with D tentatively TRBD1 or TRBD2 (5 bases each). Written as DNA, the CDR3 is TGTGCCAGTAGTATAACTGGGACGGCCTACGAGCAGTACTTC. Translation: CASSITGTAYEQYF.